Sequencing of this T cell receptor (beta chain) was carried out in a study of T-cell memory formation after mild COVID-19. In germline, CDR1 is LGHNA, CDR2 YNFKEQ. Trimming left V 0 bases short and J 1 base short, with 11 bases between. This CDR3 has 16 residues. This clonotype was counted a single time. Each CDR3 protein gets one entry after TCRdb re-called the 5' RACE reads with MiXCR. The repertoire has around 250,000 distinct CDR3 sequences, over 15% of them found once; the top ten carry 2.1%. The sample comprised PBMCs or a T cell subset sorted from them (not recorded which). The chain couples TRBV4-2 to TRBJ2-3; tentatively, D is TRBD2 (5 bases). This TCR was sampled from an adult woman who had mild COVID-19 (a few samples of this study predate the infection). Cell type and time point are not known. The CDR3 spells CASSQDLLARTDTQYF. In nucleotides, the CDR3 is TGTGCCAGCAGCCAAGATCTTCTAGCCCGCACAGATACGCAGTATTTT.